Here is one T cell receptor beta chain with its context. This CDR3 region has 13 residues. CDR1 is LGHNT and CDR2 is FRNRAP in the germline V gene. Trimming left V 0 bases short and J 10 bases short, with 10 bases between. Which cohort a participant joined came from the clinical history participants gave. Recovery meant two consecutive negative NP/OP PCR tests, professional clearance, or resolved symptoms. In the original processing: From reference gene primer amplification, estimates of nucleated cell counts were derived. TCRdb's table, derived via immunoSEQ multiplex PCR, lists solely in-frame clones and lacks some. Clone size and the V and J calls come from that table; the DNA yielded D and trimming. The sample carries 490,000 or so clones, 70% to 90% recorded once. This sample is drawn from a study of blood T cell repertoires in COVID-19.

This receptor was identified in a woman aged 55-69 years who had recovered from COVID-19. Sequenced input: PBMCs or T cells enriched from blood (not recorded which). The rearrangement joins TRBV12-5 to TRBJ2-1; D is unresolved. CDR3 residues: CASGLVRIGEQFF. The CDR3 DNA is TGTGCTAGTGGTTTGGTACGGATCGGGGAGCAGTTCTTC.